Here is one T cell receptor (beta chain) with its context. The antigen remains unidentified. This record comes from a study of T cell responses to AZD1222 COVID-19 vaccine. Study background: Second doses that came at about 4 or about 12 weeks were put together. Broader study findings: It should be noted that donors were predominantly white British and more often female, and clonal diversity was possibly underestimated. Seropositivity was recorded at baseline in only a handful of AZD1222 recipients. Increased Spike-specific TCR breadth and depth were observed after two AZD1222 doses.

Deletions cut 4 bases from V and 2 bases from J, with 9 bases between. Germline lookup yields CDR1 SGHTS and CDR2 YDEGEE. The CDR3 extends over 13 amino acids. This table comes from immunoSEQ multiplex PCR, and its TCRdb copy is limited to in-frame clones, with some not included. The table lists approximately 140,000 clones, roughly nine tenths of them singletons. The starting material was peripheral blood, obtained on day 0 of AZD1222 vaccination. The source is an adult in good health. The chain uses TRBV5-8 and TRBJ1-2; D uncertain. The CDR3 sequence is CASSPPLNYGYTF. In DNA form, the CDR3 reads TGTGCCAGCAGCCCGCCCCTAAACTATGGCTACACCTTC.